This T cell receptor beta chain was documented in a study of cytomegalovirus exposure and HLA in healthy donors. Study-level findings and limits: Three CMV-associated chains proved CMV antigen-specific in vitro. In an earlier analysis, most TCR beta V segments were productive about 87% or about 30% of the time.

With 0 bases removed from V and 4 bases from J, the gap between germline ends came to 13 bases. Looked up from germline, CDR1 is SGHRS and CDR2 is YFSETQ. This CDR3 spans 16 amino acids. A multiplex PCR was run with 60 Vbeta primers and 13 Jbeta primers. In the authors' workflow: About 9.9 million shared chains were among some 75 million unique TCR beta chains counted in a later analysis. Only in-frame clones appear in the TCRdb table, and some are missing; sequencing was by immunoSEQ multiplex PCR. That table gives V, J and clone size, and the DNA gave D and trimming. The sample records 84,000 or so clones, approximately 79% being singletons. Turning to this clone: What it binds is not known.

The sample was PBMCs. The clonotype originates from a young man in good health and CMV-seronegative. The rearrangement joins TRBV5-1 to TRBJ2-2; a weak D match, TRBD2 (6 bases). The CDR3 region is CASSLDMAGGTGELFF. In DNA, the CDR3 is TGCGCCAGCAGCTTGGACATGGCCGGGGGCACCGGGGAGCTGTTTTTT.